A few counts support the clone carrying this TCR beta chain. As yet, its antigen is unknown. The sample comes from a study of CD8 T cells in ankylosing spondylitis. Preparation of TCR beta libraries was done by quantitative 5'-RACE with molecular barcodes. TCRdb processed the 5' RACE reads anew with MiXCR; each CDR3 protein has one entry. The data show about 480,000 distinct CDR3 sequences, 17% seen once. CDR3 length equals 16 residues. The V gene lost 0 bases and the J gene lost 3 bases, with 17 bases spanning the gap. Germline loops: CDR1 DFQATT, CDR2 SNEGSKA (reference sequence). Findings of the study overall: There was a TCR beta motif, made of roughly eight highly homologous variants, that appeared characteristic of ankylosing spondylitis blood. The study looked at matched synovial fluid samples from ankylosing spondylitis patients. Disease-linked clones were reported to be significantly enriched there.

The sequence came from a male donor with ankylosing spondylitis. This sequence joins TRBV20-1 and TRBJ1-1; D is ambiguous. The material sequenced was blood, either unsorted or a sorted T cell fraction (not recorded which). CDR3 bases: TGCAGTGCTAGAGATTCTCACAACCCCTGGGACACTGAAGCTTTCTTT. Translation: CSARDSHNPWDTEAFF.